What follows are 11 T cell receptor beta chains derived from one specimen sequenced in a study of blood T cell repertoires in COVID-19. Here immunoSEQ multiplex PCR was the method, and the copy in TCRdb shows in-frame clones only, minus some. The sample contains approximately 59,000 clones, around 81% of which appear only once. The sequenced sample was peripheral blood. These receptors were obtained from an elderly woman with acute or convalescent COVID-19.

The chain couples TRBV4-3 to TRBJ2-1, with D uncertain. The length of the CDR3 is 16 residues. CDR1 is LGHNA, CDR2 YSLEER, per germline. The V and J ends lost 0 bases and 7 bases respectively, with 16 bases between them. CDR3 sequence: CASSQDLRVWINEQFF. In DNA, the CDR3 is TGCGCCAGCAGCCAAGATCTCCGGGTGTGGATAAATGAGCAGTTCTTC.

The J gene is TRBJ1-5, the V gene TRBV4-2, with no clear D. The germline V gene encodes CDR1 LGHNA and CDR2 YNFKEQ. The CDR3 totals 16 residues. Between the trimmed V and J ends, which lost 1 base and 4 bases, there was a span of 14 bases. In nucleotides, the CDR3 is TGTGCCAGCAGCCAAGCGTGGACGGGATTAAATCAGCCCCAGCATTTT. Translation gives CASSQAWTGLNQPQHF.

The gene calls are TRBV9 and TRBJ1-1; 10 bases are shared with TRBD1. Germline lookup yields CDR1 SGDLS and CDR2 YYNGEE. The junction had 12 bases not matched to a gene; V was cut back by 3 bases and J by 10 bases. The CDR3 consists of 15 residues. CDR3 nucleotides: TGTGCCAGCAGCGCGGGGGACAGGGGTCGAACAGGAGCTTTCTTT. This codes for CASSAGDRGRTGAFF.

For this clone: At the DNA level, this CDR3 is encoded by other sequences in the same sample as well. The chain couples TRBV7-9 to TRBJ2-7, with 9 bases matching TRBD2. Germline V gives CDR1 SEHNR, CDR2 FQNEAQ (reference sequence). The CDR3 extends over 15 amino acids. Trimming removed 1 base from V and 7 bases from J; junction bases left unmatched: 8. CDR3 DNA sequence: TGTGCCAGCAGCTTAGGGGGCGGGGGGGCTGAAGAGCAGTACTTC. Translating it yields CASSLGGGGAEEQYF.

The V call is TRBV7-3, the J call TRBJ2-1, with 8 bases aligning to TRBD2. J was trimmed by 4 bases and V by 1 base; bases with no gene match: 6. From germline, CDR1 is SGHTA and CDR2 FQGTGA. The CDR3 sequence is 16 residues long. CDR3 sequence: CASSLNLAGWYNEQFF. The CDR3 DNA sequence: TGTGCCAGCAGCTTAAACCTAGCGGGCTGGTACAATGAGCAGTTCTTC.

This clone was seen only once. The chain recombines TRBV29-1 with TRBJ1-4; possibly TRBD1 for D (6 bases). CDR1 and CDR2 from the germline V gene are SQVTM and ANQGSEA. CDR3 length: 18 amino acids. The ends were cut back, 0 bases at V and 8 bases at J, with 25 bases in the middle. CDR3 region: CSVEDQKIPGQIDEKLFF. The CDR3 coding sequence is TGCAGCGTTGAAGATCAGAAAATACCGGGACAAATCGACGAAAAACTGTTTTTT.

This chain links TRBV7-3 with TRBJ1-4; D call uncertain. Germline V gene lookup returns CDR1 SGHTA and CDR2 FQGTGA. The CDR3 consists of 14 residues. The V and J ends lost 1 base and 8 bases respectively, with 11 bases between them. DNA of the CDR3: TGTGCCAGCAGCTTAATCGGGGTTCGGGAAAAACTGTTTTTT. Its protein is CASSLIGVREKLFF.

This clone was seen a single time. The genes are TRBV28 and TRBJ1-1; D uncertain. Per germline, CDR1 MDHEN and CDR2 SYDVKM. This CDR3 spans 11 amino acids. The ends were cut back, 6 bases at V and 3 bases at J, with 5 bases in the middle. The CDR3 here is CASSVDTEAFF. For the CDR3, the DNA is TGTGCCAGCAGCGTCGACACTGAAGCTTTCTTT. The full variable domain, rest sourced from reference TRBV28 and TRBJ1-1, is DVKVTQSSRYLVKRTGEKVFLECVQDMDHENMFWYRQDPGLGLRLIYFSYDVKMKEKGDIPEGYSVSREKKERFSLILESASTNQTSMYLCASSVDTEAFFGQGTRLTVV.

This clone was found once. The rearrangement links TRBV28 to TRBJ2-7; 9 bases line up with TRBD1. Trimming took 5 bases from V and 9 from J; bases not matched to a gene: 14. Germline V lookup: CDR1 MDHEN, CDR2 SYDVKM. CDR3 size: 15 residues. The CDR3 DNA follows: TGTGCCAGCAGTCCACAAACCGGGACAGGGAGAGTGCAGTACTTC. Its protein is CASSPQTGTGRVQYF.

The chain carries TRBV29-1 and TRBJ2-7; TRBD2 matches 14 bases. V gave up 7 bases and J gave up 6 bases; unmatched junction bases: 5. This CDR3 region has 13 residues. The germline V gene has CDR1 SQVTM and CDR2 ANQGSEA. CDR3 protein: CSAGTSGRGEQYF. DNA for the CDR3: TGCAGCGCAGGGACTAGCGGGAGAGGCGAGCAGTACTTC.

The CDR3 bases are TGCAGCGTTGAAACTAGCGGGGTAGAGACCCAGTACTTC. As protein: CSVETSGVETQYF. The chain employs TRBV29-1 and TRBJ2-5; 10 positions agree with TRBD2. CDR3 length: 13 amino acids. Germline V gene lookup returns CDR1 SQVTM and CDR2 ANQGSEA. Trimming at V came to 2 bases and at J to 4 bases, leaving 1 base not matched to a gene.